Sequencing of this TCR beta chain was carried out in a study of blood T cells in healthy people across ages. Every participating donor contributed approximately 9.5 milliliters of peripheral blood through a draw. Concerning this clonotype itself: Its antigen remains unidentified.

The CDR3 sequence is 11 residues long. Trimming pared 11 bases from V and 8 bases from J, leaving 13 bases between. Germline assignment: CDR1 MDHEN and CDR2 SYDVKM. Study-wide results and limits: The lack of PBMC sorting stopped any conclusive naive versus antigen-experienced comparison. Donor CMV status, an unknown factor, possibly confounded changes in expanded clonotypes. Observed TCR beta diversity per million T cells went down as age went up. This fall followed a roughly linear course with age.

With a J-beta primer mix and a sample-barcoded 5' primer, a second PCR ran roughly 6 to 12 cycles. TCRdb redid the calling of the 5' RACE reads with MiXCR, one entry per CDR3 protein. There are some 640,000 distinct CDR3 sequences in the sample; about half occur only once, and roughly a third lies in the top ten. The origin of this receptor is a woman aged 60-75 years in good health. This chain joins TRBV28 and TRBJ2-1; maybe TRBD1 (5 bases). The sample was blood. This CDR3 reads CAGQGRHEQFF. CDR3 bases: TGTGCCGGCCAGGGTCGTCATGAGCAGTTCTTC.